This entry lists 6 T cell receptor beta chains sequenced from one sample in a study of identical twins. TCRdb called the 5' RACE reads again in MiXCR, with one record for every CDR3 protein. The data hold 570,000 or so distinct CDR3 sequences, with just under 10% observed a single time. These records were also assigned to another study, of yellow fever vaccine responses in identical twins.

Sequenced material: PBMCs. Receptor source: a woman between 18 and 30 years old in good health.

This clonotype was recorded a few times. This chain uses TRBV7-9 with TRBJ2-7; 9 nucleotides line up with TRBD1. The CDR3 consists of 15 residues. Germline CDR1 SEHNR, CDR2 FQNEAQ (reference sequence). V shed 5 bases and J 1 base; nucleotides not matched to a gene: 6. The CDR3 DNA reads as TGTGCCAGCAGCCCACAGGGGGCTAGGTCCTACGAGCAGTACTTC. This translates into CASSPQGARSYEQYF. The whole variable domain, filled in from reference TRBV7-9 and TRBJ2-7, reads DTGVSQNPRHKITKRGQNVTFRCDPISEHNRLYWYRQTLGQGPEFLTYFQNEAQLEKSRLLSDRFSAERPKGSFSTLEIQRTEQGDSAMYLCASSPQGARSYEQYFGPGTRLTVT.

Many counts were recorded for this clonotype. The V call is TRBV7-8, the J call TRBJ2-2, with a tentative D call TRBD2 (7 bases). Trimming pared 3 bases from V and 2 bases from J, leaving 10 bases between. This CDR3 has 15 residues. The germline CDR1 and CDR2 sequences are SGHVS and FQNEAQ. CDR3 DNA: TGTGCCAGCAGCTTTGGGGGGGCAAACACCGGGGAGCTGTTTTTT. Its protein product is CASSFGGANTGELFF.

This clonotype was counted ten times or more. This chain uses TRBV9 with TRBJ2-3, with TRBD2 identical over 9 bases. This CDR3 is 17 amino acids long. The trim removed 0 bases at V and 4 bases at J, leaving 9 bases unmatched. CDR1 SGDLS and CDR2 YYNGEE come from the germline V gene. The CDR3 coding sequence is TGTGCCAGCAGCGTAGCGGCGCGAGCGGGGGGCTCAGATACGCAGTATTTT. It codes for CASSVAARAGGSDTQYF.

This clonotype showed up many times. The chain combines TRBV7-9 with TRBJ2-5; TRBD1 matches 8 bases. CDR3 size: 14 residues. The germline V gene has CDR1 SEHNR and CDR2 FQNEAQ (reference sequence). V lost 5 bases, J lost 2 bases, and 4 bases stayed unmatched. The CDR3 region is CASSTGQGQETQYF. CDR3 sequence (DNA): TGTGCCAGCAGCACCGGACAGGGACAAGAGACCCAGTACTTC.

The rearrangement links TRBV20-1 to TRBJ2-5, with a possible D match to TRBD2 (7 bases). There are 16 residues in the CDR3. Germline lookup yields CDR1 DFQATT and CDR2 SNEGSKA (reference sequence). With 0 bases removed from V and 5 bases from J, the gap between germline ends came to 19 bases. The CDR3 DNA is TGCAGTGCTAGAGATCTAGGGGGGGGTTTGAACGAGACCCAGTACTTC. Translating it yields CSARDLGGGLNETQYF.

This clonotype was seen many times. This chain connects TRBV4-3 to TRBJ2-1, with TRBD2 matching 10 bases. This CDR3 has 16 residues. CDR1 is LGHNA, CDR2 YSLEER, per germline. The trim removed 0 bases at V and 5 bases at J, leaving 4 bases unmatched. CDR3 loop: CASSQDTSGTHNEQFF. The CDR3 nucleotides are TGCGCCAGCAGCCAAGATACTAGCGGGACACACAATGAGCAGTTCTTC.